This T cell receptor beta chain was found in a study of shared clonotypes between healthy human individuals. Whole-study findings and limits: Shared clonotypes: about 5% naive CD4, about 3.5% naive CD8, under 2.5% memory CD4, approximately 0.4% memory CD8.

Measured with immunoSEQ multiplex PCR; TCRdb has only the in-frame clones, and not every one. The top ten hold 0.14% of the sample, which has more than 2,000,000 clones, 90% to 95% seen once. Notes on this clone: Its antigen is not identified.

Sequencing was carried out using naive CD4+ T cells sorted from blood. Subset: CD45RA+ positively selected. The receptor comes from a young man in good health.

CDR3 protein: CATSYGTGFEQYF. CDR3 DNA: TGTGCCACCTCTTACGGGACAGGGTTCGAGCAGTACTTC. The chain uses TRBV6-5 and TRBJ2-7; TRBD1 aligns across 9 bases. The CDR3 sequence is 13 residues long. The germline gives CDR1 MNHEY, CDR2 SVGAGI. V shed 10 bases, J shed 6 bases, and the junction held 10 bases outside the gene matches.